Listed below are T cell receptor beta chains from one sample, sequenced in a study of blood T cell repertoires in COVID-19. Libraries were prepared by immunoSEQ multiplex PCR; TCRdb keeps only in-frame clonotypes and omits some of them. Here the sample spans 100,000 to 150,000 clones, around 90% being singletons. Input material: peripheral blood. The receptors stem from a middle-aged man with COVID-19, enrolled during active disease. Both conserved end residues are part of each CDR3. The D gene is left open where the match is weak. Size tells how often a clone was seen (once, few, many) or the class of an expanded clone, and some rows leave it out.

>TRBV29-1|NA|TRBJ1-1|NA
CSVDGSPNTEAFF
TGCAGCGTTGACGGGTCCCCGAACACTGAAGCTTTCTTT
>TRBV5-1|NA|TRBJ2-2|NA
CASSQTGRELFF
TGCGCCAGCAGCCAGACAGGCAGGGAGCTGTTTTTT
>TRBV21-1|NA|TRBJ2-2|NA
CASSITGHLDTGELFF
TGTGCCAGCAGCATAACAGGGCACCTTGACACCGGGGAGCTGTTTTTT
>TRBV7-9|NA|TRBJ1-1|TRBD1
CASSPGTVNTEAFF
TGTGCCAGCAGCCCCGGGACAGTGAACACTGAAGCTTTCTTT
>TRBV5-1|NA|TRBJ2-5|TRBD1
CASSLDQGAKETQYF
TGCGCCAGCAGCTTGGATCAGGGGGCTAAGGAGACCCAGTACTTC
>TRBV30|NA|TRBJ1-3|TRBD1
CAWVPQTGGNTIYF
TGTGCCTGGGTGCCCCAGACAGGGGGAAACACCATATATTTT
>TRBV9|NA|TRBJ2-1|TRBD2
CASSPPGGPVNEQFF
TGTGCCAGCAGCCCCCCGGGAGGGCCCGTAAATGAGCAGTTCTTC
>TRBV5-5|NA|TRBJ1-3|NA
CASSSTWTAGNTIYF
TGTGCCAGCAGTTCTACCTGGACAGCTGGAAACACCATATATTTT
>TRBV15|NA|TRBJ2-3|NA
CATSRDLEDTQYF
TGTGCCACCAGCAGAGACTTAGAGGATACGCAGTATTTT
>TRBV6-5|NA|TRBJ1-2|TRBD1
CASSFRQGLNYGYTF
TGTGCCAGCAGTTTCCGACAGGGGTTGAACTATGGCTACACCTTC
>TRBV6-5|NA|TRBJ1-5|TRBD1
CASRTGTGENQPQHF
TGTGCCAGCAGGACAGGGACAGGGGAAAATCAGCCCCAGCATTTT
>TRBV7-8|NA|TRBJ1-6|TRBD1
CASRGTGSNSPLHF
TGTGCCAGCAGGGGGACAGGGTCGAATTCACCCCTCCACTTT
>TRBV13|NA|TRBJ2-1|NA
CASSTRQAKAFSSYNEQFF
TGTGCCAGCAGCACCCGACAGGCCAAGGCGTTCAGCTCCTACAATGAGCAGTTCTTC
>TRBV5-1|once|TRBJ2-3|TRBD2
CASSIGTSGIADTQYF
TGCGCCAGCAGCATCGGGACTAGCGGGATAGCAGATACGCAGTATTTT
>TRBV7-9|NA|TRBJ2-1|NA
CASSLEAGGNEQFF
TGTGCCAGCAGCTTAGAAGCCGGCGGGAATGAGCAGTTCTTC
>TRBV7-9|NA|TRBJ2-2|NA
CASSPRLEFLTGELFF
TGTGCCAGCAGCCCCCGACTAGAGTTTCTCACCGGGGAGCTGTTTTTT
>TRBV30|NA|TRBJ2-6|NA
CAWSVEVAGANVLTF
TGTGCCTGGAGTGTGGAGGTTGCTGGGGCCAACGTCCTGACTTTC
>TRBV27|NA|TRBJ1-2|NA
CASSPPSLYGYTF
TGTGCCAGCAGCCCTCCGAGCCTTTATGGCTACACCTTC
>TRBV5-6|once|TRBJ2-3|NA
CASSSPGPASTDTQYF
TGTGCCAGCAGCTCGCCAGGGCCTGCCTCCACAGATACGCAGTATTTT
>TRBV2|NA|TRBJ1-5|TRBD1
CASNPTGGNQPQHF
TGTGCCAGCAACCCGACAGGGGGCAATCAGCCCCAGCATTTT
>TRBV7-9|NA|TRBJ2-2|NA
CASSFHREGTGELFF
TGTGCCAGCAGCTTCCACAGGGAAGGCACCGGGGAGCTGTTTTTT
>TRBV28|NA|TRBJ2-5|TRBD2
CASSPGLATETQYF
TGTGCCAGCAGCCCGGGACTAGCAACCGAGACCCAGTACTTC
>TRBV28|NA|TRBJ1-1|NA
CASSFVYEGNTEAFF
TGTGCCAGCAGTTTCGTTTATGAGGGTAACACTGAAGCTTTCTTT
>TRBV6-1|NA|TRBJ1-2|NA
CASSETANYGYTF
TGTGCCAGCAGTGAAACGGCTAACTATGGCTACACCTTC
>TRBV19|NA|TRBJ2-2|NA
CASSLTGFTGELFF
TGTGCCAGTAGCTTGACAGGATTCACCGGGGAGCTGTTTTTT
>TRBV2|NA|TRBJ2-1|TRBD2
CASRIAGVEQFF
TGTGCCAGCAGAATAGCGGGAGTTGAGCAGTTCTTC
>TRBV19|NA|TRBJ2-3|NA
CASSKQGLGRGLPDTQYF
TGTGCCAGTAGCAAACAGGGATTGGGGAGAGGTCTTCCAGATACGCAGTATTTT
>TRBV19|NA|TRBJ2-2|NA
CASSGQNTGELFF
TGTGCCAGTTCGGGACAAAACACCGGGGAGCTGTTTTTT
>TRBV6-1|NA|TRBJ2-3|TRBD1
CASSDQPGQGTDTQYF
TGTGCCAGCAGTGATCAACCTGGACAGGGAACAGATACGCAGTATTTT
>TRBV11-3|NA|TRBJ2-2|NA
CASSPGWANTGELFF
TGTGCCAGCAGCCCAGGCTGGGCGAACACCGGGGAGCTGTTTTTT
>TRBV6-1|NA|TRBJ2-1|NA
CASSDGIFYSSYNEQFF
TGTGCCAGCAGTGACGGTATCTTCTACAGCTCCTACAATGAGCAGTTCTTC
>TRBV28|NA|TRBJ1-1|TRBD1
CASSRGDRGKTEAFF
TGTGCCAGCAGCCGTGGGGACAGGGGAAAAACTGAAGCTTTCTTT
>TRBV5-1|NA|TRBJ2-5|TRBD2
CASSFTSVPEETQYF
TGCGCCAGCAGCTTTACTAGCGTGCCCGAAGAGACCCAGTACTTC
>TRBV7-8|NA|TRBJ2-1|NA
CASSLSLEQFF
TGTGCCAGCAGCCTGAGCTTGGAGCAGTTCTTC
>TRBV9|NA|TRBJ2-3|NA
CASSARLSTQYF
TGTGCCAGCAGCGCCCGACTAAGTACGCAGTATTTT
>TRBV4-1|NA|TRBJ2-5|TRBD1
CASSARRGQTQETQYF
TGCGCCAGCAGCGCCCGACGGGGACAGACACAAGAGACCCAGTACTTC
>TRBV30|NA|TRBJ2-1|TRBD2
CAWRLAGAYNEQFF
TGTGCCTGGAGGCTAGCGGGAGCCTACAATGAGCAGTTCTTC
>TRBV10-3|once|TRBJ2-1|TRBD1
CAISGRTGNNEQFF
TGTGCCATCAGTGGGAGGACAGGGAACAATGAGCAGTTCTTC
>TRBV5-1|NA|TRBJ2-1|NA
CASSFSRPYSYNEQFF
TGCGCCAGCAGCTTTAGCCGGCCCTACTCCTACAATGAGCAGTTCTTC
>TRBV2|NA|TRBJ2-3|TRBD2
CASLGTSVDTQYF
TGTGCCAGCCTCGGGACTAGCGTAGATACGCAGTATTTT
>TRBV13|NA|TRBJ1-5|NA
CASSLWEGGGNQPQHF
TGTGCCAGCAGCTTATGGGAGGGTGGGGGCAATCAGCCCCAGCATTTT
>TRBV30|NA|TRBJ2-5|NA
CAWTIVRGETQYF
TGTGCCTGGACCATTGTAAGGGGAGAGACCCAGTACTTC
>TRBV11-2|NA|TRBJ2-1|TRBD2
CASRQISGRYPEQFF
TGTGCCAGCAGACAGATTAGCGGGAGGTACCCGGAGCAGTTCTTC
>TRBV27|NA|TRBJ2-7|TRBD1
CASSFVDRSYEQYF
TGTGCCAGCAGTTTTGTGGACAGGTCCTACGAGCAGTACTTC
>TRBV28|NA|TRBJ2-1|NA
CASSEQGGSNEQFF
TGTGCCAGCAGCGAACAGGGGGGGTCCAATGAGCAGTTCTTC
>TRBV13|NA|TRBJ2-3|TRBD1
CASSLWQGAANTDTQYF
TGTGCCAGCAGCTTATGGCAGGGGGCGGCGAACACAGATACGCAGTATTTT
>TRBV5-5|NA|TRBJ2-7|NA
CASSEPGEQYF
TGTGCCAGCAGCGAACCCGGCGAGCAGTACTTC
>TRBV18|NA|TRBJ1-2|TRBD1
CASSPLGQGGDGYTF
TGTGCCAGCTCACCACTAGGACAGGGGGGAGATGGCTACACCTTC
>TRBV28|once|TRBJ2-4|NA
CASSKPGFEGIQYF
TGTGCCAGCAGTAAACCGGGCTTCGAGGGCATTCAGTACTTC
>TRBV12-5|once|TRBJ2-3|NA
CASGLAPDRIDTQYF
TGTGCTAGTGGTTTGGCCCCCGACAGAATTGATACGCAGTATTTT
>TRBV27|NA|TRBJ2-6|NA
CASSPVQVSGANVLTF
TGTGCCAGCAGTCCCGTACAGGTCTCTGGGGCCAACGTCCTGACTTTC
>TRBV28|once|TRBJ1-5|TRBD1
CASSLYGTGTQPQHF
TGTGCCAGCAGTTTATACGGGACAGGGACTCAGCCCCAGCATTTT
>TRBV19|once|TRBJ1-5|TRBD1
CASSIAQGAIQPQHF
TGTGCCAGTAGTATAGCACAGGGGGCGATTCAGCCCCAGCATTTT
>TRBV4-1|NA|TRBJ2-1|NA
CASSQELTGALGNEQFF
TGCGCCAGCAGCCAAGAACTGACGGGAGCCCTTGGGAATGAGCAGTTCTTC
>TRBV5-4|once|TRBJ1-1|TRBD1
CASSSGQGRTEAFF
TGTGCCAGCAGCTCGGGACAGGGGAGGACTGAAGCTTTCTTT
>TRBV3-1/TRBV3-2|NA|TRBJ2-2|TRBD2
CASSQGLAPTTGELFF
TGTGCCAGCAGCCAAGGACTAGCGCCGACGACCGGGGAGCTGTTTTTT
>TRBV6-2/TRBV6-3|few|TRBJ2-1|NA
CASSYRAASSYNEQFF
TGTGCCAGCAGTTACAGAGCGGCGAGCTCCTACAATGAGCAGTTCTTC
>TRBV9|NA|TRBJ2-3|NA
CASSSTQGPITDTQYF
TGTGCCAGCAGCTCCACACAGGGACCCATCACAGATACGCAGTATTTT
>TRBV5-6|NA|TRBJ1-1|NA
CASSFDRNTEAFF
TGTGCCAGCAGCTTTGACAGAAACACTGAAGCTTTCTTT
>TRBV15|NA|TRBJ2-1|NA
CATSRVESYNEQFF
TGTGCCACCAGCAGAGTGGAGTCCTACAATGAGCAGTTCTTC